Below are 15 T cell receptor beta chains sequenced from a single sample in a study of regulatory T cells in long-lasting Graves disease. Construction of the TCR beta libraries employed iRepertoire HTBI primers in conjunction with Arm-PCR of CDR3 regions. MiXCR, applied by TCRdb to the multiplex PCR reads, yields one record per CDR3 protein. The sample lists about 320,000 distinct CDR3 sequences, about 20% occurring once. Indicated time point: newly diagnosed GD, antithyroid drugs for less than 3 months. The authors made the TCR library using RNA they extracted from PBMCs. The sample consisted of peripheral blood mononuclear cells (PBMCs), taken at new diagnosis, from a patient treated with antithyroid drugs. Receptor source: a female donor with Graves disease.

This clonotype was recorded at least ten times. V is TRBV12-3 or TRBV12-4 and J is TRBJ2-3, with 10 bases that match TRBD2. The CDR3 has 17 amino acids. With 3 bases clipped from V and 3 bases from J, the junction kept 9 bases outside the gene matches. The CDR3 nucleotides are TGTGCCAGCAGTTTGGGTCTAGCGGGAGTGGTGACAGATACGCAGTATTTT. Translating it yields CASSLGLAGVVTDTQYF.

This clonotype was recorded a few times. At one of its ends the junction is not consistent with the germline gene, which may arise from a read error. This rearrangement joins TRBV7-2 to TRBJ1-2; 8 nucleotides agree with TRBD1. Germline V gives CDR1 SGHTA, CDR2 FQGNSA. This CDR3 comprises 13 residues. The CDR3 DNA reads as TGTGCCAACAGCTTAAGGACAGGGCCTGGCTACACCTTC. This encodes CANSLRTGPGYTF.

This clonotype was detected ten times or more. V and J are TRBV28 and TRBJ2-1, with TRBD2 identical over 7 bases. Germline-derived CDR1 and CDR2 are MDHEN and SYDVKM. V trimming: 6 bases; J trimming: 4 bases; junction bases outside the gene matches: 6. The CDR3 is made up of 14 amino acids. In DNA, the CDR3 is TGTGCCAGCAGCAGCGGGATTACATACAATGAGCAGTTCTTC. It encodes CASSSGITYNEQFF.

A few counts support this clonotype. J is TRBJ2-3 and V is TRBV19; D may correspond to TRBD1 or TRBD2 (5 bases each). Trimming cost V 11 bases and J 1 base, with 25 bases left between them. This CDR3 contains 17 residues. Germline V gene lookup returns CDR1 LNHDA and CDR2 SQIVND (reference sequence). The CDR3 nucleotides are TGTGCCTACCTTAGGCGCCGACGGGGCTGGGGCACAGATACGCAGTATTTT. The encoded protein is CAYLRRRRGWGTDTQYF.

This clonotype was detected ten times or more. The chain is built from TRBV5-1 and TRBJ2-1; no clear D. There are 15 residues in the CDR3. Trimming shortened V by 3 bases and J by 0 bases, and 10 bases separated the two germline ends. CDR1 is SGHRS and CDR2 is YFSETQ in the germline V gene. CDR3 in amino acids: CASSSTPSSYNEQFF. CDR3 nucleotide sequence: TGCGCCAGCAGCTCGACTCCGAGCTCCTACAATGAGCAGTTCTTC. Using reference TRBV5-1 and TRBJ2-1 for the parts outside the CDR3, the full variable domain is KAGVTQTPRYLIKTRGQQVTLSCSPISGHRSVSWYQQTPGQGLQFLFEYFSETQRNKGNFPGRFSGRQFSNSRSEMNVSTLELGDSALYLCASSSTPSSYNEQFFGPGTRLTVL.

The rearrangement uses TRBV11-2 and TRBJ2-1, with D hard to call. The CDR3 sequence is 18 residues long. The germline CDR1 and CDR2 sequences are SGHAT and FQNNGV. The germline V and J ends were trimmed by 5 bases and 2 bases, with 22 bases remaining between them. In nucleotides, the CDR3 is TGTGCCAGCAGCCTGTTTTACGGCCTCCTAAACACCTACAATGAGCAGTTCTTC. Protein: CASSLFYGLLNTYNEQFF.

This clonotype has at least ten counts. The junction departs from germline at one end; a sequencing error may be responsible. This rearrangement joins TRBV5-1 to TRBJ1-2; D is uncertain. This CDR3 is built from 13 residues. Germline CDR1 is SGHRS and CDR2 is YFSETQ. The CDR3 sequence is CASSLVAGNGYTF. CDR3 sequence (DNA): TGTGCCAGCAGCTTAGTCGCAGGCAATGGCTACACCTTC.

Remarks on this clonotype: One base separates it from a far larger clone, so it is likely a read error. The chain couples TRBV7-9 to TRBJ2-7; 9 bases map to TRBD2. Germline CDR1 SEHNR, CDR2 FQNEAQ (reference sequence). The CDR3 extends over 14 amino acids. V was pared by 6 bases and J by 2 bases, with 5 bases of the junction left unmatched. Here the CDR3 reads CASSPGTSPYEQYF. For the CDR3, the DNA is TGTGCCAGCAGTCCTGGGACTAGCCCCTACGAGCAGTACTTC.

This clonotype was observed at least ten times. The chain's CDR3 is CSAVGLAGTTSYNEQFF. CDR3 nucleotides: TGCAGTGCTGTGGGACTAGCGGGAACGACTTCCTACAATGAGCAGTTCTTC. The J gene is TRBJ2-1, the V gene TRBV20-1; 13 bases are a match to TRBD2. Germline loops: CDR1 DFQATT, CDR2 SNEGSKA (reference sequence). V trimming: 5 bases; J trimming: 1 base; junction bases outside the gene matches: 8. This CDR3 contains 17 residues.

CDR3 bases: TGTGCCAGTAGTTCCAGTTATGCAGGGGAGCAGTACTTC. Amino acid sequence: CASSSSYAGEQYF. J is TRBJ2-7 and V is TRBV19; perhaps TRBD1 as D (5 bases). This CDR3 region has 13 residues. V was clipped by 5 bases and J by 7 bases, with 15 bases between them. Germline assignment: CDR1 LNHDA and CDR2 SQIVND (reference sequence).

This clonotype was counted ten times or more. The rearrangement uses TRBV28 and TRBJ2-2, with TRBD1 matching 9 bases. The germline gives CDR1 MDHEN, CDR2 SYDVKM. CDR3 length: 15 residues. J gave up 7 bases and V 4 bases, and 7 bases lay outside the gene matches. CDR3 DNA sequence: TGTGCCAGCAGTTACCCCGGACAGGGGAACGGGGAGCTGTTTTTT. Protein product: CASSYPGQGNGELFF.

This sequence joins TRBV11-2 and TRBJ2-1, with unresolved D. The J call may be mistaken, given a closer DNA end match to TRBJ2-5. This CDR3 comprises 13 residues. The germline V gene encodes CDR1 SGHAT and CDR2 FQNNGV. The CDR3 protein is CASTRYGKETQYF. The CDR3 DNA sequence: TGTGCCAGCACGCGGTACGGCAAAGAGACCCAGTACTTC.

This clonotype was seen many times. The gene calls are TRBV5-8 and TRBJ1-5, with a tentative D call TRBD1 (6 bases). Trimming pared 3 bases from V and 0 bases from J, leaving 13 bases between. CDR1 is SGHTS, CDR2 YDEGEE, per germline. The CDR3 is made up of 16 amino acids. CDR3 sequence: CASSSGHRNSNQPQHF. The CDR3 DNA reads as TGTGCCAGCAGCTCGGGACACCGGAATAGCAATCAGCCCCAGCATTTT.

This clonotype appeared many times. The V and J genes are TRBV6-5 and TRBJ1-2; D might be TRBD1 (5 bases). V gave up 2 bases and J gave up 4 bases, with 8 bases separating them. Germline CDR1 reads MNHEY; CDR2 reads SVGAGI. This CDR3 spans 13 amino acids. In DNA, the CDR3 is TGTGCCAGCAGTTACGGGGCAAGCTATGGCTACACCTTC. Residues: CASSYGASYGYTF.

This clonotype was detected ten times or more. This rearrangement joins TRBV27 to TRBJ2-2, with 14 positions matching TRBD2. The V gene end was trimmed by 6 bases and the J gene end by 7 bases; junction bases not matched to a gene: 7. CDR3 size: 16 residues. Germline V gives CDR1 MNHEY, CDR2 SMNVEV (reference sequence). The CDR3 bases are TGTGCCAGCAGGAGACTAGCGGGAGGGGTAATCGGGGAGCTGTTTTTT. Its translation: CASRRLAGGVIGELFF.